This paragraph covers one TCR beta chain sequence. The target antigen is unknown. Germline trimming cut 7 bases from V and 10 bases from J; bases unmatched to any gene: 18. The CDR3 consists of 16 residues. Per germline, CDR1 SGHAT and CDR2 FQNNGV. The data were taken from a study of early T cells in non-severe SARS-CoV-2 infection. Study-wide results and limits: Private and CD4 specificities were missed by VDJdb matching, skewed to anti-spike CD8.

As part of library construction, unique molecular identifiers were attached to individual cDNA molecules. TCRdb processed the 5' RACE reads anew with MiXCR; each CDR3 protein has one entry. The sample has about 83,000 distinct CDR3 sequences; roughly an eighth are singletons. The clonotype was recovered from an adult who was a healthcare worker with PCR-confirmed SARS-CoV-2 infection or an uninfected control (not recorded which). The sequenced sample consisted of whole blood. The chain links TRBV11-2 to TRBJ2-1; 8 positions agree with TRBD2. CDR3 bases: TGTGCCAGCAACCCCGTCGGGGGGGGAGGGGGACTGGAGCAGTTCTTC. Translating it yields CASNPVGGGGGLEQFF.